This TCR beta chain was recorded in a study of neurological immune-mediated disorders. Many counts were recorded for this clonotype. No antigen is known for it. Time point defined: longitudinal time-point 3. Notes on the study in general: Expansion of TCR clones was greatest in HTLV-1-associated myelopathy and smallest in multiple sclerosis, where it fell below that of healthy controls. When the repertoires were sorted by phylogenetic grouping, those of 18 of 34 multiple sclerosis patients ended up in one related-CDR3 cluster, a possible signature. Any association between clinical or MRI features and the multiple sclerosis repertoire cluster was absent.

Synthesis of cDNA was carried out by template-switch 5'RACE. The reaction used 10-nucleotide random UMIs. Via MiXCR, TCRdb re-called the 5' RACE reads, giving one row per CDR3 protein. Here the sample spans some 80,000 distinct CDR3 sequences, under 4.5% being singletons. The germline V gene has CDR1 DFQATT and CDR2 SNEGSKA (reference sequence). V dropped 4 bases and J dropped 5; count of bases not matched to a gene: 10. This CDR3 spans 14 amino acids. This chain connects TRBV20-1 to TRBJ1-1; 7 bases are a match to TRBD1. The TCR comes from a woman aged 55-70 years with multiple sclerosis. Sequences were obtained from PBMCs. As DNA, the CDR3 is TGCAGTGCTATACCGGGGCCAGGGGGAACTGAAGCTTTCTTT. The encoded protein is CSAIPGPGGTEAFF.